The clone carrying this T cell receptor beta chain appeared a few times. Its target is unknown. This entry is derived from a study of cytomegalovirus exposure and HLA in healthy donors. In the PCR, 60 Vbeta and 13 Jbeta primers were used. Here immunoSEQ multiplex PCR was the method, and the copy in TCRdb shows in-frame clones only, minus some. The sample records approximately 90,000 clones, about 73% being singletons. Study-level results: Presence/absence analyses treated sequencing depth as roughly uniform across donors. The study recorded 150 to 200 TCR beta chains that were cytomegalovirus-associated.

This CDR3 spans 15 amino acids. The J segment lost 8 bases and the V segment lost 3 bases, leaving 9 bases of the junction unmatched. CDR1 is SGHNT and CDR2 is YENEEA in the germline V gene. The source material was PBMCs. V gene TRBV11-3 combines with J gene TRBJ2-1, with 8 bases matching TRBD2. This TCR derives from a woman between 50 and 59 years old in good health and CMV-seropositive. In DNA, the CDR3 is TGTGCCAGCAGCTTCCGGGTTAGCGGGGTCGATGAGCAGTTCTTC. This codes for CASSFRVSGVDEQFF.